This T cell receptor beta chain was found in a study of Ad26.COV2.S vaccination and SARS-CoV-2 variants. Overall study context: Donor was one of the participants in the Ad26.COV2.S arm of the COV1001 trial. Intramuscularly, Ad26.COV2.S was given either once or twice, 56 days apart. Study conclusions and caveats: People given the vaccine had a wider spike-specific TCR breadth than placebo recipients did.

As to treatment: roughly 18 received Ad26.COV2.S at low or high dose, single or two shots; several received placebo; per-sample allocation not given. Sampling was done on day 63 after the first vaccine or placebo injection. Within Boston, the person who donated was an adult of 18-55 years. The repertoire was sequenced with immunoSEQ multiplex PCR; TCRdb's copy has only in-frame clones and lacks some. The table lists around 270,000 clones, roughly 85% of them singletons. Worth noting for this clone: Its specificity is not known.

Trimming took off 8 bases at V and 4 bases at J, with 8 bases between the two ends. The CDR3 is 10 residues long. Per the germline V gene, CDR1 is DFQATT and CDR2 is SNEGSKA (reference sequence). The sample in question was peripheral blood, obtained in a trial of Ad26.COV2.S vaccine versus placebo. The chain recombines TRBV20-1 with TRBJ1-1; the D gene is possibly TRBD1 (5 bases). The source of this sequence is a person aged 18-60 years who received the Ad26.COV2.S COVID-19 vaccine or a placebo. Here the CDR3 reads CSPGGTEAFF. CDR3 nucleotide sequence: TGCAGTCCGGGGGGCACTGAAGCTTTCTTT.